What follows are 28 T cell receptor beta chains derived from one specimen sequenced in a study of TIL therapy for anti-PD-1-resistant metastatic lung cancer. Sequencing used immunoSEQ v3. Assay used: immunoSEQ multiplex PCR; TCRdb lists only in-frame clones, some missing. In the table there are about 46,000 clones, 80% to 90% of which are singletons. Regarding time point: pre-treatment sample, taken before nivolumab and TIL therapy. Specimen: blood, collected at baseline. The receptors stem from a person between 30 and 80 years old with non-small cell lung cancer.

This chain uses TRBV6-5 with TRBJ2-7, with 11 nucleotides matching TRBD2. CDR1 MNHEY and CDR2 SVGAGI come from the germline V gene. The junction had 7 bases not matched to a gene; V was cut back by 5 bases and J by 4 bases. The CDR3 has 15 residues. The CDR3: CASSPPGLAAYEQYF. CDR3 sequence (DNA): TGTGCCAGCAGTCCTCCGGGACTAGCGGCATACGAGCAGTACTTC.

This chain connects TRBV18 to TRBJ1-4, with D uncertain. CDR1 KGHSH and CDR2 LQKENI come from the germline V gene. The germline V and J ends were trimmed by 1 base and 6 bases, with 15 bases remaining between them. The CDR3 has 16 residues. The CDR3 nucleotides read TGTGCCAGCTCACCACTGCGGACCAAACCCCATGAAAAACTGTTTTTT. Translated, it gives CASSPLRTKPHEKLFF.

The J gene is TRBJ2-5, the V gene TRBV7-9; TRBD2 is a possible D gene (6 bases). The CDR3 contains 14 residues. V was shortened by 5 bases and J by 2 bases, with 12 bases between the two germline ends. Germline CDR1 and CDR2: SEHNR and FQNEAQ (reference sequence). The CDR3 DNA is TGTGCCAGCAGCCCCCCGGGAGTACAAGAGACCCAGTACTTC. Translating it yields CASSPPGVQETQYF. Variable domain in full (rest from reference TRBV7-9 and TRBJ2-5): DTGVSQNPRHKITKRGQNVTFRCDPISEHNRLYWYRQTLGQGPEFLTYFQNEAQLEKSRLLSDRFSAERPKGSFSTLEIQRTEQGDSAMYLCASSPPGVQETQYFGPGTRLLVL.

The chain couples TRBV15 to TRBJ1-3; no clear D. CDR1 and CDR2 from the germline V gene are LNHNV and YYDKDF (reference sequence). The CDR3 spans 14 residues. V was pared by 5 bases and J by 3 bases, with 11 bases between. The CDR3 loop reads CATSYGNFGNTIYF. The CDR3 bases are TGTGCCACCAGCTATGGAAATTTTGGAAACACCATATATTTT.

This chain uses TRBV20-1 with TRBJ1-4; possible D gene TRBD1, 5 bases. The V end was cut by 7 bases, the J end by 8 bases, with 11 bases between. The CDR3 consists of 11 residues. Germline lookup yields CDR1 DFQATT and CDR2 SNEGSKA (reference sequence). The CDR3: CSGRELEKLFF. In DNA, the CDR3 is TGCAGTGGCAGGGAGTTGGAAAAACTGTTTTTT.

The chain recombines TRBV7-3 with TRBJ2-7, with 13 bases aligning to TRBD2. V lost 5 bases, J lost 4 bases, and 5 bases stayed unmatched. CDR1 and CDR2 from the germline V gene are SGHTA and FQGTGA. The CDR3 consists of 15 residues. CDR3 nucleotides: TGTGCCAGCAGCCCTGGACTAGCGGGAGTGTACGAGCAGTACTTC. The encoded protein is CASSPGLAGVYEQYF.

The rearrangement links TRBV6-5 to TRBJ1-3, with a weak D call TRBD1 (5 bases). With 9 bases removed from V and 5 bases from J, the gap between germline ends came to 14 bases. The V gene's germline CDR1 is MNHEY and CDR2 SVGAGI. This CDR3 is 13 amino acids long. CDR3: CASANSGRNTIYF. The CDR3 DNA reads as TGTGCCAGTGCTAACTCGGGACGAAACACCATATATTTT.

The V gene is TRBV6-5, the J gene TRBJ2-1; 9 nucleotides agree with TRBD1. CDR3 length: 15 residues. Germline CDR1 MNHEY, CDR2 SVGAGI. J gave up 10 bases and V 7 bases, and 14 bases lay outside the gene matches. The chain's CDR3 is CASIEPHRGQGEQFF. In DNA, the CDR3 is TGTGCCAGCATCGAACCCCACAGGGGGCAAGGCGAGCAGTTCTTC.

The chain recombines TRBV27 with TRBJ1-2; a weak D match, TRBD1 (5 bases). Trimming left V 4 bases short and J 4 bases short, with 16 bases between. The CDR3 runs to 15 residues. Germline values: CDR1 MNHEY, CDR2 SMNVEV (reference sequence). CDR3 sequence reads: CASSSRGRAVYGYTF. CDR3 sequence (DNA): TGTGCCAGCAGTTCGAGGGGACGGGCCGTCTATGGCTACACCTTC.

The rearrangement joins TRBV7-8 to TRBJ1-4; D is ambiguous. The CDR3 is 13 amino acids. Germline CDR1 SGHVS, CDR2 FQNEAQ. Trimming left V 5 bases short and J 7 bases short, with 11 bases between. CDR3 in amino acids: CASSPPRSEKLFF. CDR3 nucleotide sequence: TGTGCCAGCAGCCCTCCCCGTAGTGAAAAACTGTTTTTT.

With respect to this clone: A read error may produce the germline difference seen at one junction end. This sequence joins TRBV10-1 and TRBJ2-1; 9 bases agree with TRBD2. Germline CDR1 reads WNHNN; CDR2 reads SYGVQD (reference sequence). The CDR3 totals 16 residues. CDR3 DNA sequence: TGCGCCCGCAGCCGACACCCCCTAGCGGGGACGAATGAGCAGTTCTTC. Its protein product is CARSRHPLAGTNEQFF.

The J gene is TRBJ1-4, the V gene TRBV6-5; tentative D call: TRBD1 (6 bases). Germline CDR1 is MNHEY and CDR2 is SVGAGI. The CDR3 extends over 15 amino acids. V shed 2 bases and J shed 5 bases, with 12 bases lying between them. The CDR3 DNA reads TGTGCCAGCAGTTACACGACAGGAGGGAATGAAAAACTGTTTTTT. As protein: CASSYTTGGNEKLFF.

The rearrangement uses TRBV9 and TRBJ2-4; 8 bases are a match to TRBD2. This CDR3 region has 17 residues. Unmatched junction bases numbered 14, after V lost 0 bases and J lost 9 bases. In germline, CDR1 is SGDLS, CDR2 YYNGEE. The CDR3 here is CASSVATLRLAGCIQYF. CDR3 nucleotide sequence: TGTGCCAGCAGCGTAGCTACGCTGAGGTTAGCGGGGTGCATTCAGTACTTC.

The V and J genes are TRBV7-2 and TRBJ2-7; TRBD1 agrees at 7 bases. V lost 2 bases, J lost 6 bases, and 10 bases stayed unmatched. Per germline, CDR1 SGHTA and CDR2 FQGNSA. The CDR3 sequence is 15 residues long. The CDR3 region has the DNA TGTGCCAGCAGCTTACTTCCAGGGGGTATGTCCGAGCAGTACTTC. This sequence encodes CASSLLPGGMSEQYF.

This chain uses TRBV10-3 with TRBJ2-7; no definite D call. Germline CDR1 reads ENHRY; CDR2 reads SYGVKD. With 5 bases removed from V and 5 bases from J, the gap between germline ends came to 16 bases. CDR3 length: 14 amino acids. The CDR3 nucleotides are TGTGCCATCAGTCCACAAAGGACCCCTGACGAGCAGTACTTC. Amino acids: CAISPQRTPDEQYF.

The chain couples TRBV15 to TRBJ2-7, with a tentative D call TRBD1 (5 bases). This CDR3 comprises 15 residues. Germline CDR1 and CDR2: LNHNV and YYDKDF (reference sequence). Trimming cost V 0 bases and J 1 base, with 10 bases left between them. DNA of the CDR3: TGTGCCACCAGCAGAGACGTTTACAGGTCCTACGAGCAGTACTTC. This sequence encodes CATSRDVYRSYEQYF.

V is TRBV6-5 and J is TRBJ2-5, with 7 positions matching TRBD2. The length of the CDR3 is 14 residues. V shed 4 bases, J shed 5 bases, and the junction held 7 bases outside the gene matches. Germline V lookup: CDR1 MNHEY, CDR2 SVGAGI. In nucleotides, the CDR3 is TGTGCCAGCAGTTCCGGGGGGATATGGGAGACCCAGTACTTC. It specifies CASSSGGIWETQYF.

V and J are TRBV15 and TRBJ1-3, with D perhaps matching TRBD1 (5 bases). Between the trimmed V and J ends, which lost 2 bases and 6 bases, there was a span of 8 bases. The germline CDR1 and CDR2 sequences are LNHNV and YYDKDF (reference sequence). The CDR3 is 13 residues long. The CDR3 region has the DNA TGTGCCACCAGCAGACAGGGTGAAAACACCATATATTTT. Protein product: CATSRQGENTIYF.

The chain recombines TRBV19 with TRBJ2-1, with 10 bases identical to TRBD2. Germline CDR1 reads LNHDA; CDR2 reads SQIVND (reference sequence). V dropped 8 bases and J dropped 0; count of bases not matched to a gene: 7. The length of the CDR3 is 16 residues. The DNA of the CDR3 is TGTGCCAGTTTCCCTAGCGGGAGTCGCTCCTACAATGAGCAGTTCTTC. Its translation is CASFPSGSRSYNEQFF. The entire variable domain, with the rest obtained from reference TRBV19 and TRBJ2-1, is as follows: DGGITQSPKYLFRKEGQNVTLSCEQNLNHDAMYWYRQDPGQGLRLIYYSQIVNDFQKGDIAEGYSVSREKKESFPLTVTSAQKNPTAFYLCASFPSGSRSYNEQFFGPGTRLTVL.

J is TRBJ2-2 and V is TRBV25-1; tentative D call: TRBD1 (6 bases). Germline-derived CDR1 and CDR2 are MGHDK and SYGVNS. V was trimmed by 3 bases and J by 3 bases, leaving 8 bases between them. The CDR3 has 14 amino acids. CDR3 in amino acids: CASSDGQYTGELFF. CDR3 bases: TGTGCCAGCAGTGATGGACAGTACACCGGGGAGCTGTTTTTT.

The genes are TRBV24-1 and TRBJ2-7; no reliable D call. Germline V lookup: CDR1 KGHDR, CDR2 SFDVKD. V was clipped by 6 bases and J by 2 bases, with 16 bases between them. This CDR3 is 15 amino acids long. CDR3 coding DNA: TGTGCCACCAGTAATTCCCGAGGCCTACCCTACGAGCAGTACTTC. It encodes CATSNSRGLPYEQYF.

The rearrangement links TRBV4-1 to TRBJ2-1; 7 bases are a match to TRBD2. Germline CDR1 MGHRA, CDR2 YSYEKL. Germline trimming cut 4 bases from V and 1 base from J; bases unmatched to any gene: 10. CDR3 length: 17 amino acids. CDR3 sequence reads: CASSRDPLLASYNEQFF. The CDR3 DNA reads as TGCGCCAGCAGCCGGGATCCTCTACTAGCGTCCTACAATGAGCAGTTCTTC.

V usage is TRBV7-9 and J usage is TRBJ2-3; TRBD1 is a possible D gene (5 bases). This CDR3 has 13 amino acids. In germline, CDR1 is SEHNR, CDR2 FQNEAQ (reference sequence). Trimming stripped 9 bases from V and 1 base from J, with 11 bases between. CDR3 DNA: TGTGCCAGTACCCTAGGGGGCACAGATACGCAGTATTTT. Amino acid sequence: CASTLGGTDTQYF. The full variable domain, its missing parts supplied by reference TRBV7-9 and TRBJ2-3, is DTGVSQNPRHKITKRGQNVTFRCDPISEHNRLYWYRQTLGQGPEFLTYFQNEAQLEKSRLLSDRFSAERPKGSFSTLEIQRTEQGDSAMYLCASTLGGTDTQYFGPGTRLTVL.

This chain connects TRBV9 to TRBJ2-6; possible D gene TRBD1, 5 bases. The CDR3 runs 15 residues. Germline V gives CDR1 SGDLS, CDR2 YYNGEE. Trimming removed 0 bases from V and 1 base from J, with 5 bases in between. DNA for the CDR3: TGTGCCAGCAGCGTAGCAGGGTCTGGGGCCAACGTCCTGACTTTC. Its translation: CASSVAGSGANVLTF.

This clone was picked up one time. The V and J genes are TRBV6-5 and TRBJ1-4; D gene uncertain. The V gene lost 0 bases and the J gene lost 8 bases, with 7 bases spanning the gap. The CDR3 is 13 amino acids. Germline-derived CDR1 and CDR2 are MNHEY and SVGAGI. In nucleotides, the CDR3 is TGTGCCAGCAGTTACTCGAGTTTGGAAAAACTGTTTTTT. This translates into CASSYSSLEKLFF.

J is TRBJ2-5 and V is TRBV5-5; D is perhaps TRBD2 (6 bases). This CDR3 region has 13 residues. Deletions cut 2 bases from V and 3 bases from J, with 8 bases between. The germline V gene encodes CDR1 SGHKS and CDR2 YYEKEE (reference sequence). CDR3 DNA: TGTGCCAGCAGCTTCGGCGGGGAAGAGACCCAGTACTTC. This translates into CASSFGGEETQYF.

The chain is built from TRBV11-2 and TRBJ1-4, with D perhaps matching TRBD1 (5 bases). The V gene's germline CDR1 is SGHAT and CDR2 FQNNGV. There are 15 residues in the CDR3. Trimming cost V 0 bases and J 6 bases, with 11 bases left between them. CDR3: CASSLERGWYEKLFF. CDR3 in DNA: TGTGCCAGCAGCTTAGAACGGGGGTGGTATGAAAAACTGTTTTTT.

This clone was counted a single time. The rearrangement links TRBV5-8 to TRBJ2-1; D gene uncertain. The germline V gene has CDR1 SGHTS and CDR2 YDEGEE. The CDR3 extends over 15 amino acids. The V end lost 3 bases, the J end lost 7 bases, and 17 bases lay between the germline ends. CDR3 sequence (DNA): TGTGCCAGCAGCTCCATAGTCGGCATCGGGAATGAGCAGTTCTTC. It specifies CASSSIVGIGNEQFF.